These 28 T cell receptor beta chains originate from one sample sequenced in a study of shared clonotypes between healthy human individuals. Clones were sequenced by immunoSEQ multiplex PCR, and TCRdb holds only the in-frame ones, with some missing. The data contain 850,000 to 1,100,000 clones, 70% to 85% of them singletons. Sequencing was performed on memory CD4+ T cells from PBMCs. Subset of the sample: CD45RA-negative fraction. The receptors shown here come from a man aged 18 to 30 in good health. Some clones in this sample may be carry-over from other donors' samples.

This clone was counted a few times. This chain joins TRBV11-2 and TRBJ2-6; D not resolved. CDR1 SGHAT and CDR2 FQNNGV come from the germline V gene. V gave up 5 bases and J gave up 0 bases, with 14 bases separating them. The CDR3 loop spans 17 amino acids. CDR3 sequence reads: CASSPYPSSSGANVLTF. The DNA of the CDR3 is TGTGCCAGCAGCCCCTATCCGAGCAGCTCTGGGGCCAACGTCCTGACTTTC.

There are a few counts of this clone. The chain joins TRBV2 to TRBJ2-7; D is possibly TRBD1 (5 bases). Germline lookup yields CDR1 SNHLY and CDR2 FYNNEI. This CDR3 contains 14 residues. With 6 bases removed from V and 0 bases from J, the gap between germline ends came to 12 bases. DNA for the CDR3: TGTGCCAGCAGGGCCCAGGGCTACTCCTACGAGCAGTACTTC. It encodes CASRAQGYSYEQYF. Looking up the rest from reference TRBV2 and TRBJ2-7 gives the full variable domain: EPEVTQTPSHQVTQMGQEVILRCVPISNHLYFYWYRQILGQKVEFLVSFYNNEISEKSEIFDDQFSVERPDGSNFTLKIRSTKLEDSAMYFCASRAQGYSYEQYFGPGTRLTVT.

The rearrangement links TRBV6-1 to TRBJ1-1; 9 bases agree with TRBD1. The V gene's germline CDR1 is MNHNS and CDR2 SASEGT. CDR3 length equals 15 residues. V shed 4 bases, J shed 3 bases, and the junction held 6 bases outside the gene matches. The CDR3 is CASSANRGRYTEAFF. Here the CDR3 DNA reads TGTGCCAGCAGTGCTAACAGGGGGCGGTACACTGAAGCTTTCTTT.

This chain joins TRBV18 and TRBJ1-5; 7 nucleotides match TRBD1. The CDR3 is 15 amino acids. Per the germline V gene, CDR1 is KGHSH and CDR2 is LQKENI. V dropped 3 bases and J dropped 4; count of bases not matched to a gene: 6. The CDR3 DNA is TGTGCCAGCTCACCCTTAAGACAGGGTAATCAGCCCCAGCATTTT. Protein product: CASSPLRQGNQPQHF. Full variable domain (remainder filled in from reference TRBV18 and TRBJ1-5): NAGVMQNPRHLVRRRGQEARLRCSPMKGHSHVYWYRQLPEEGLKFMVYLQKENIIDESGMPKERFSAEFPKEGPSILRIQQVVRGDSAAYFCASSPLRQGNQPQHFGDGTRLSIL.

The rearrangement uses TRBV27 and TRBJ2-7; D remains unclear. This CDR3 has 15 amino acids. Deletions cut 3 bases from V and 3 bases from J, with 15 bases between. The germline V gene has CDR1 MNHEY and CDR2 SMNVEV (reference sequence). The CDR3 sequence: CASSFRWGGDYEQYF. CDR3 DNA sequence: TGTGCCAGCAGTTTTAGGTGGGGTGGGGACTACGAGCAGTACTTC.

The CDR3 DNA is TGTGCCAGCAGCCCTGGACAGGGGCGCGAGCAGTACTTC. This gives the protein CASSPGQGREQYF. This chain joins TRBV5-5 and TRBJ2-7; TRBD1 aligns across 9 bases. Germline lookup yields CDR1 SGHKS and CDR2 YYEKEE (reference sequence). The CDR3 covers 13 residues. The trim removed 4 bases at V and 6 bases at J, leaving 5 bases unmatched.

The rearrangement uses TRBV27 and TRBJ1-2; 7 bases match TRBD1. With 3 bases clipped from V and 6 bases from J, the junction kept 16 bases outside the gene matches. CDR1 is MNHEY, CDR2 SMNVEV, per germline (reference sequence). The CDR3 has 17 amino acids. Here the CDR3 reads CASSFFFRGSTGDGYTF. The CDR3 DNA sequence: TGTGCCAGCAGTTTCTTTTTTCGGGGTTCCACAGGGGATGGCTACACCTTC.

The CDR3 nucleotides are TGTGCCAGTATGGGCCATGCTAACTATGGCTACACCTTC. It codes for CASMGHANYGYTF. V is TRBV28 and J is TRBJ1-2; D remains unclear. There are 13 residues in the CDR3. V was cut by 9 bases and J by 0 bases, with 11 bases left in between. The germline CDR1 and CDR2 sequences are MDHEN and SYDVKM.

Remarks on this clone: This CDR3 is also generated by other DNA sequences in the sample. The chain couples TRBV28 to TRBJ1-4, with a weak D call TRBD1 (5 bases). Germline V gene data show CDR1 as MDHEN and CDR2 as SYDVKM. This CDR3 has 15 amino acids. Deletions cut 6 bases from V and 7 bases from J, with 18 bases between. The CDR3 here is CASSETRQGGEKLFF. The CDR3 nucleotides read TGTGCCAGCAGCGAGACGCGGCAGGGAGGTGAAAAACTGTTTTTT.

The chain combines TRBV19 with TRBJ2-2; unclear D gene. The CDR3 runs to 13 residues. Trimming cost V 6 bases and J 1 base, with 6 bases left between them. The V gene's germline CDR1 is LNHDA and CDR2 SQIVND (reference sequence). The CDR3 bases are TGTGCCAGTAGGTTTTTGAACACCGGGGAGCTGTTTTTT. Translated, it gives CASRFLNTGELFF.

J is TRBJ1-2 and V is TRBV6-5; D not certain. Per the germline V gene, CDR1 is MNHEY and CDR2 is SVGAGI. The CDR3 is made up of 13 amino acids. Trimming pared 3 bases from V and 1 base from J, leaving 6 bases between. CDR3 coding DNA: TGTGCCAGCAGTTATGTGGGTAACTATGGCTACACCTTC. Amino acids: CASSYVGNYGYTF.

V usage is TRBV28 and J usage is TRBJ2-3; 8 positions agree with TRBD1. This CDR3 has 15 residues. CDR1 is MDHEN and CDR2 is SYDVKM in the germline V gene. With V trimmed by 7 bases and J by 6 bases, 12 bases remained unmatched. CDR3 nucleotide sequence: TGTGCCAGCACCCTCCCGGACAGGACAGGGGATACGCAGTATTTT. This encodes CASTLPDRTGDTQYF. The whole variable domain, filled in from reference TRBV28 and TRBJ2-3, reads DVKVTQSSRYLVKRTGEKVFLECVQDMDHENMFWYRQDPGLGLRLIYFSYDVKMKEKGDIPEGYSVSREKKERFSLILESASTNQTSMYLCASTLPDRTGDTQYFGPGTRLTVL.

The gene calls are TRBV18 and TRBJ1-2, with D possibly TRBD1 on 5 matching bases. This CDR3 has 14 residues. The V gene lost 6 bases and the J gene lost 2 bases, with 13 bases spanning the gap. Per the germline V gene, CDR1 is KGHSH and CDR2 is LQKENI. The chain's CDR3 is CASSPGLTNYGYTF. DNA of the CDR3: TGTGCCAGCTCCCCAGGGTTAACAAACTATGGCTACACCTTC.

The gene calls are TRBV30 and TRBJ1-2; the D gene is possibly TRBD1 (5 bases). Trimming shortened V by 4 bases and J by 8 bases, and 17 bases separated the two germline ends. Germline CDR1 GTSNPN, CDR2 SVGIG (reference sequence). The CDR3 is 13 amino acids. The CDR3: CAWTTGALQGYTF. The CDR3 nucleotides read TGTGCCTGGACTACTGGGGCCCTACAGGGCTACACCTTC.

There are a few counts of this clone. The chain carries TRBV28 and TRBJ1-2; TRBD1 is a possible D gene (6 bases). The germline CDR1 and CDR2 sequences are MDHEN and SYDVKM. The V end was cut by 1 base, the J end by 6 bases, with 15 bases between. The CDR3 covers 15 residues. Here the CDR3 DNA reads TGTGCCAGCAGTTTATTTCAGGGGTGGCTACATGGCTACACCTTC. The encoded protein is CASSLFQGWLHGYTF.

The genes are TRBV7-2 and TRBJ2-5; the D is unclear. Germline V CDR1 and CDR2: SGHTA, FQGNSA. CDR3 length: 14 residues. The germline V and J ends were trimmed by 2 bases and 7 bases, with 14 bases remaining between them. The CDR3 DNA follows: TGTGCCAGCAGCTTATTTGCGGACCCCCCGACCCAGTACTTC. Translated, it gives CASSLFADPPTQYF.

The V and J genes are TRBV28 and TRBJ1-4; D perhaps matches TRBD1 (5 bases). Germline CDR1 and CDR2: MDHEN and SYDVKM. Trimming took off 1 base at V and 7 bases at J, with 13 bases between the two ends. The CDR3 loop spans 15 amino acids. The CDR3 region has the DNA TGTGCCAGCAGTTTATTGCAGGTCGGGGGTGAAAAACTGTTTTTT. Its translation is CASSLLQVGGEKLFF.

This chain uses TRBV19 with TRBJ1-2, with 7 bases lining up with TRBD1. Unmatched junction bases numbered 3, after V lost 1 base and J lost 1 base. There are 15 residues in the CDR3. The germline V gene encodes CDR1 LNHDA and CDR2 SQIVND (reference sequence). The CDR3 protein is CASSIVGTVNYGYTF. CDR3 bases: TGTGCCAGTAGTATAGTCGGGACAGTTAACTATGGCTACACCTTC.

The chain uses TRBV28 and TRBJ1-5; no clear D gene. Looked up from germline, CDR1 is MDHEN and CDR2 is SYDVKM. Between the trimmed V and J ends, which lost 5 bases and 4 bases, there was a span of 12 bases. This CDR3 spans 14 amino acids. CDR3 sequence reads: CASSPVVENQPQHF. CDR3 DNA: TGTGCCAGCAGTCCCGTTGTAGAAAATCAGCCCCAGCATTTT.

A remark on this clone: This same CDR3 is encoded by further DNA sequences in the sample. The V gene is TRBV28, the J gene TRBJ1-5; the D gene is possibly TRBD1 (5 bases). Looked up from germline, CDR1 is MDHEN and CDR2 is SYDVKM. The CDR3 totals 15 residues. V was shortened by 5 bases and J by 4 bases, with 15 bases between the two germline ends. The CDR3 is CASSPQGMGNQPQHF. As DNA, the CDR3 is TGTGCCAGCAGTCCGCAGGGAATGGGGAATCAGCCCCAGCATTTT.

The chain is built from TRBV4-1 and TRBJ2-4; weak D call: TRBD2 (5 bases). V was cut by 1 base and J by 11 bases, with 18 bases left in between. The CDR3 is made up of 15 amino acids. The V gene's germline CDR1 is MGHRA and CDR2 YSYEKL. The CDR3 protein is CASSQVTLAAGLQYF. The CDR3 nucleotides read TGCGCCAGCAGCCAAGTTACCCTAGCCGCCGGCCTTCAGTACTTC.

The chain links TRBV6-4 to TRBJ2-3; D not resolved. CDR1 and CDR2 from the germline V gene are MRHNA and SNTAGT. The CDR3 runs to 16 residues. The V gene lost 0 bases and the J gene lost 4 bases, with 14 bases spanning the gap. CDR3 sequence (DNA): TGTGCCAGCAGTGACTCCGGCGGTGGCGCTCCAGATACGCAGTATTTT. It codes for CASSDSGGGAPDTQYF.

The CDR3 DNA sequence: TGTGCCAGCTCACCGCGAACGTCGGGACAGGGACCCGAGCAGTACTTC. This encodes CASSPRTSGQGPEQYF. J is TRBJ2-5 and V is TRBV18; 9 positions agree with TRBD1. The J call is uncertain, as TRBJ2-7 better fits the DNA end. Per germline, CDR1 KGHSH and CDR2 LQKENI. The CDR3 runs to 16 residues.

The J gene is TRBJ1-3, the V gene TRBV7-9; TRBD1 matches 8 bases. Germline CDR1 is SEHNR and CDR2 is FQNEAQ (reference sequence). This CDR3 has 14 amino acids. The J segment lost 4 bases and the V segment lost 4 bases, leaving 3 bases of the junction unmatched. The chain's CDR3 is CASSSGQGGNTIYF. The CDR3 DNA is TGTGCCAGCAGCTCCGGACAGGGCGGAAACACCATATATTTT. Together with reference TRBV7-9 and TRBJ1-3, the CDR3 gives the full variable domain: DTGVSQNPRHKITKRGQNVTFRCDPISEHNRLYWYRQTLGQGPEFLTYFQNEAQLEKSRLLSDRFSAERPKGSFSTLEIQRTEQGDSAMYLCASSSGQGGNTIYFGEGSWLTVV.

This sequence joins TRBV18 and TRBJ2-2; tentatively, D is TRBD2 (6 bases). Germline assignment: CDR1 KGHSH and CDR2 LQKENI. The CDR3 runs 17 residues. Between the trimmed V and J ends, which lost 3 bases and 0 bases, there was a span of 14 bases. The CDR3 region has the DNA TGTGCCAGCTCACCCTTAGGAGGGTTCGCGAACACCGGGGAGCTGTTTTTT. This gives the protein CASSPLGGFANTGELFF.

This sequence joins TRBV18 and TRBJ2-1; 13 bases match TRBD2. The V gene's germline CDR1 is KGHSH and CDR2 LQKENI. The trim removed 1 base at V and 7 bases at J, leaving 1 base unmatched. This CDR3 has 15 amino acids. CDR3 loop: CASSPQGLAGNEQFF. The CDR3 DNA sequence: TGTGCCAGCTCACCACAGGGACTAGCGGGAAATGAGCAGTTCTTC.

This CDR3 reads CASSIGGITDTQYF. DNA for the CDR3: TGCGCCAGCAGCATAGGAGGGATCACAGATACGCAGTATTTT. The chain is built from TRBV5-1 and TRBJ2-3; the D gene is possibly TRBD2 (6 bases). The CDR3 runs 14 residues. V lost 4 bases, J lost 2 bases, and 11 bases lay in between. Germline CDR1 reads SGHRS; CDR2 reads YFSETQ.

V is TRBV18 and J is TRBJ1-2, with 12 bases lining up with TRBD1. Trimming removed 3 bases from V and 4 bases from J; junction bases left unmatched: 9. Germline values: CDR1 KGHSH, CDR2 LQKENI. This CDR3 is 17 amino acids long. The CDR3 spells CASSPQLGQGAAYGYTF. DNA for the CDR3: TGTGCCAGCTCACCCCAACTGGGACAGGGGGCGGCCTATGGCTACACCTTC.